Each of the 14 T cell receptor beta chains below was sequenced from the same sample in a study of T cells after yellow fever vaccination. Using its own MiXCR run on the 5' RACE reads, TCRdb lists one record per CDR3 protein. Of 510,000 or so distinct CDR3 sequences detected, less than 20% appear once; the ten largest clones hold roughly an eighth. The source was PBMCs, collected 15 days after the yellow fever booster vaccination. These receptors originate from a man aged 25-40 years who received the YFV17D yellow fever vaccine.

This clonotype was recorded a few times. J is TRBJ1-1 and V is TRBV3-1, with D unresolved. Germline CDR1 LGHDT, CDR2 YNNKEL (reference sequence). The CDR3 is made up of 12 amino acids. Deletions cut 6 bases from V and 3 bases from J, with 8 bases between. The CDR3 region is CASSQQYTEAFF. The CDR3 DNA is TGTGCCAGCAGTCAACAGTACACTGAAGCTTTCTTT. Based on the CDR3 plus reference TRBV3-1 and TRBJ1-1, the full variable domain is DTAVSQTPKYLVTQMGNDKSIKCEQNLGHDTMYWYKQDSKKFLKIMFSYNNKELIINETVPNRFSPKSPDKAHLNLHINSLELGDSAVYFCASSQQYTEAFFGQGTRLTVV.

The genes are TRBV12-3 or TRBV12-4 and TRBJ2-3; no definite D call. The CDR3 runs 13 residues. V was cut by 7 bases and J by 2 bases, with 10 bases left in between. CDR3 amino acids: CASNGGNTDTQYF. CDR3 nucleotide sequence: TGTGCCAGCAATGGCGGCAACACAGATACGCAGTATTTT.

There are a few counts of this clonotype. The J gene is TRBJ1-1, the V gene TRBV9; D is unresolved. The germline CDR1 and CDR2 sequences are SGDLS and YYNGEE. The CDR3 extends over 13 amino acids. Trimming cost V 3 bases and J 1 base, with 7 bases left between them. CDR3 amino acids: CASSAYKNTEAFF. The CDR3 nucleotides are TGTGCCAGCAGCGCCTACAAGAACACTGAAGCTTTCTTT.

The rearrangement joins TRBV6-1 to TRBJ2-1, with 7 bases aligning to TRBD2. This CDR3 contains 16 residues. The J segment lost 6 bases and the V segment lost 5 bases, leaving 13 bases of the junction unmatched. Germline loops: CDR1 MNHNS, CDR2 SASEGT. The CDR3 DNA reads TGTGCCAGCAGTCCCATAAGGGCTAGCGGAACCAATGAGCAGTTCTTC. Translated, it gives CASSPIRASGTNEQFF.

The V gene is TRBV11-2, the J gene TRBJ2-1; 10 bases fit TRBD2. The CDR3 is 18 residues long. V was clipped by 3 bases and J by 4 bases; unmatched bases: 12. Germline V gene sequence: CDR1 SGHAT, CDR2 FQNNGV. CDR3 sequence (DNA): TGTGCCAGCAGCTTTTTAGGGCGTTTAGCGGGAGGATACAATGAGCAGTTCTTC. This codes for CASSFLGRLAGGYNEQFF.

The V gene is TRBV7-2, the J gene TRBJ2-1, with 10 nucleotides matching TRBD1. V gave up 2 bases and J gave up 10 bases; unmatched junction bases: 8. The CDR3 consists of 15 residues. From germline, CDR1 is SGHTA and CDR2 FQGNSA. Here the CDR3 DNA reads TGTGCCAGCAGCTTACAGGGACAGGGGTATTACGAGCAGTTCTTC. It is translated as CASSLQGQGYYEQFF.

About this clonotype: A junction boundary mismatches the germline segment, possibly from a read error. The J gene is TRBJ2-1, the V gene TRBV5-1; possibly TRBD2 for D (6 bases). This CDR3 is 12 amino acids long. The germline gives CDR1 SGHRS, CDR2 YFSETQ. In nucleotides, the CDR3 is TGCGCCAGCAGCTTTAATGGGGACTCAAAAGACTTC. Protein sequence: CASSFNGDSKDF.

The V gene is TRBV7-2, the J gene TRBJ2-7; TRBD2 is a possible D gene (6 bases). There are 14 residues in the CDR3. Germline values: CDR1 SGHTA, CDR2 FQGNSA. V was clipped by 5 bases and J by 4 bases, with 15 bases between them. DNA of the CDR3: TGTGCCAGCAGCCGCCGGGAGACTAATTACGAGCAGTACTTC. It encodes CASSRRETNYEQYF.

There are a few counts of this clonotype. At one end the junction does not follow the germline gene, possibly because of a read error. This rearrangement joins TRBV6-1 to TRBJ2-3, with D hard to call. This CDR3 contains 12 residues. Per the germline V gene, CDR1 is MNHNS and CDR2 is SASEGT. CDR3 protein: CASIEGFGAQYF. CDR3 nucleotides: TGTGCCAGCATTGAAGGATTCGGTGCGCAGTATTTT.

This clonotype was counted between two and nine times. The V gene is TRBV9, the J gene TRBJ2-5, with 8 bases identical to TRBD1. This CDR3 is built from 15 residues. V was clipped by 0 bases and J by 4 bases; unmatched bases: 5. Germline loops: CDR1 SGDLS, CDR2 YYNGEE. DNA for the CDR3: TGTGCCAGCAGCGTAGCACAGGGGGTAGGAGAGACCCAGTACTTC. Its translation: CASSVAQGVGETQYF.

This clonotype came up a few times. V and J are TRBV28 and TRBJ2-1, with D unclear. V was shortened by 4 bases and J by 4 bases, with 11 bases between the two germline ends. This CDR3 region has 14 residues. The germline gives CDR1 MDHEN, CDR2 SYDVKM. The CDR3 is CASSSLDGYNEQFF. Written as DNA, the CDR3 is TGTGCCAGCAGTTCTCTCGACGGTTACAATGAGCAGTTCTTC.

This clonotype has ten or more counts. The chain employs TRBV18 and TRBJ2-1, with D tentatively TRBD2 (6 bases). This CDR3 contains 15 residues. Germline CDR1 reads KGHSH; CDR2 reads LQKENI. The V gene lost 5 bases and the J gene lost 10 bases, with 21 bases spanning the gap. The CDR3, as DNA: TGTGCCAGCTCAGGGTCCGGGACTCAACGGGAGGAGCAGTTCTTC. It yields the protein CASSGSGTQREEQFF.

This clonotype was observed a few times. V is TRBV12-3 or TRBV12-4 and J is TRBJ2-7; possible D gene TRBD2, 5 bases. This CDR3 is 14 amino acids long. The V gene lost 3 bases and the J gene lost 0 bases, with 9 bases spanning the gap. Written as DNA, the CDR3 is TGTGCCAGCAGTTTCGGGAAGAGCTCCTACGAGCAGTACTTC. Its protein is CASSFGKSSYEQYF.

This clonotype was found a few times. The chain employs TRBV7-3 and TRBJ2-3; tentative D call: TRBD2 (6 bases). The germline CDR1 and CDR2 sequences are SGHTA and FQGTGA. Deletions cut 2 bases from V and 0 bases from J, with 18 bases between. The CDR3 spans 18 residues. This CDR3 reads CASSLLARGLLSTDTQYF. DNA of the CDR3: TGTGCCAGCAGCTTACTAGCGAGGGGCCTCCTGAGCACAGATACGCAGTATTTT.